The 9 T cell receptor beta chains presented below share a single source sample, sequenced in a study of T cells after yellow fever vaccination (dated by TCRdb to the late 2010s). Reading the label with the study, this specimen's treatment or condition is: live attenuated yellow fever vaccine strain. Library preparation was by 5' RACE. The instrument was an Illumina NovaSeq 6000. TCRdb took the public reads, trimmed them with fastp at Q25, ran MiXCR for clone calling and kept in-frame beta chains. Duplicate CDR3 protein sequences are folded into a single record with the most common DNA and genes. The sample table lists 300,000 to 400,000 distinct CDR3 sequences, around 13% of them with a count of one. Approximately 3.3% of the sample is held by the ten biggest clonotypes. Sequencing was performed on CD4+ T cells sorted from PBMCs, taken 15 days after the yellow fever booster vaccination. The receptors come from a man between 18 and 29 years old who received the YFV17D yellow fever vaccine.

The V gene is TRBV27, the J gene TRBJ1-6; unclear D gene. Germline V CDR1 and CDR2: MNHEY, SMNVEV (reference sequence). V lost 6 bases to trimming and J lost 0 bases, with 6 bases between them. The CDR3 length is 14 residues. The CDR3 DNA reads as TGTGCCAGCAGCCCAAGCTCCTATAATTCACCCCTCCACTTT. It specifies CASSPSSYNSPLHF.

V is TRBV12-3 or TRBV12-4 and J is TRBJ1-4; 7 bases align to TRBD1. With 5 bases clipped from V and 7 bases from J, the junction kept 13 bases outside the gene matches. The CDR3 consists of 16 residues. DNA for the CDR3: TGTGCCAGCAGTCTCGGGACAGCCAAAGGGAGTGAAAAACTGTTTTTT. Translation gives CASSLGTAKGSEKLFF.

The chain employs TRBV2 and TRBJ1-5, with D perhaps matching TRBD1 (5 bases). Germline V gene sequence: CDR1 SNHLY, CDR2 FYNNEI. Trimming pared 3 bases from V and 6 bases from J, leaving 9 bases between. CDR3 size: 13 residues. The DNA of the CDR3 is TGTGCCAGCAGTGACCGGGGGATTCAGCCCCAGCATTTT. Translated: CASSDRGIQPQHF.

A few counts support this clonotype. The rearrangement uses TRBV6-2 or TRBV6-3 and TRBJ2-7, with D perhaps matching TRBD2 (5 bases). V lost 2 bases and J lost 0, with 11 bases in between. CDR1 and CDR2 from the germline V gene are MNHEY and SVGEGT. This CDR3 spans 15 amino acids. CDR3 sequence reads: CASSYTQRSSYEQYF. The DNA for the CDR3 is TGTGCCAGCAGTTACACCCAGCGGAGCTCCTACGAGCAGTACTTC.

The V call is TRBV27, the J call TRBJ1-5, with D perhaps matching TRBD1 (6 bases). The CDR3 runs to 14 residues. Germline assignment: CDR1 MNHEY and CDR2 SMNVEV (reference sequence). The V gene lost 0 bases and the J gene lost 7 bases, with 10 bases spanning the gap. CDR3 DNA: TGTGCCAGCAGTTTATCGAGGGGGAGGCAGCCCCAGCATTTT. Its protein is CASSLSRGRQPQHF.

The CDR3 loop is CASSSWDWNTEAFF. CDR3 DNA sequence: TGTGCCAGCTCATCTTGGGACTGGAACACTGAAGCTTTCTTT. The V and J genes are TRBV18 and TRBJ1-1, with a possible D match to TRBD1 (5 bases). V was cut by 5 bases and J by 1 base, with 11 bases left in between. The germline CDR1 and CDR2 sequences are KGHSH and LQKENI. The CDR3 is 14 residues long.

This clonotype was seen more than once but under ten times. The CDR3 protein is CSAAGGFTETQYF. For the CDR3, the DNA is TGCAGTGCAGCGGGGGGCTTTACGGAGACCCAGTACTTC. The V gene is TRBV20-1, the J gene TRBJ2-5; 9 positions agree with TRBD2. The CDR3 has 13 amino acids. Germline V lookup: CDR1 DFQATT, CDR2 SNEGSKA (reference sequence). J lost 5 bases, V lost 6 bases, and 7 bases had no gene match.

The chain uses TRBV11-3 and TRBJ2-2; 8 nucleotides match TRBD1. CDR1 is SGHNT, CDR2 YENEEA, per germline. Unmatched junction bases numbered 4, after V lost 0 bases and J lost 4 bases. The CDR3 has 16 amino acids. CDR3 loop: CASSLDRGRSTGELFF. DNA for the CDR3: TGTGCCAGCAGCTTAGACAGGGGGCGAAGCACCGGGGAGCTGTTTTTT.

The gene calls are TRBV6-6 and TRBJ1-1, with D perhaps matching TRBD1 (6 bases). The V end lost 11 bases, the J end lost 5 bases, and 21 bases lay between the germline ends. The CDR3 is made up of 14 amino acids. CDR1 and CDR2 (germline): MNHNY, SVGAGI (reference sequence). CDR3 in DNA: TGTGCCGGGGGGCAGGGTGCCTGGGGGACTGAAGCTTTCTTT. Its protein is CAGGQGAWGTEAFF.